These 21 T cell receptor beta chains share one sample of origin, sequenced in a study of tumor T cells in aggressive B-cell lymphoma. Clones were read by immunoSEQ multiplex PCR, and TCRdb kept only the in-frame ones, dropping some. The sample includes 4,000 to 5,000 clones, 88% seen only once; the top ten take just over 5.5%. Sequencing was carried out using tumor tissue. These TCRs come from an adult with diffuse large B cell lymphoma.

This CDR3 reads CASSLGQGGINTEAFF. CDR3 nucleotide sequence: TGCGCCAGCAGCCTTGGACAGGGAGGGATTAACACTGAAGCTTTCTTT. The chain carries TRBV4-1 and TRBJ1-1; TRBD1 agrees at 8 bases. Germline lookup yields CDR1 MGHRA and CDR2 YSYEKL. V trimming: 4 bases; J trimming: 2 bases; junction bases outside the gene matches: 9. This CDR3 contains 16 residues.

This chain's CDR3 is CASSEVWTGSSGNTIYF. For the CDR3, the DNA is TGTGCCAGCAGTGAAGTGTGGACAGGGAGCTCTGGAAACACCATATATTTT. The chain joins TRBV6-1 to TRBJ1-3; TRBD1 agrees at 8 bases. The J segment lost 0 bases and the V segment lost 1 base, leaving 5 bases of the junction unmatched. CDR3 length equals 17 residues. CDR1 and CDR2 from the germline V gene are MNHNS and SASEGT.

V gene TRBV7-2 combines with J gene TRBJ1-2, with 8 bases that match TRBD1. V trimming: 6 bases; J trimming: 2 bases; junction bases outside the gene matches: 11. Germline CDR1 reads SGHTA; CDR2 reads FQGNSA. The CDR3 is made up of 16 amino acids. CDR3 in amino acids: CASSPTIGQGNYGYTF. The DNA of the CDR3 is TGTGCCAGCAGTCCAACGATTGGACAGGGCAACTATGGCTACACCTTC.

This clone was seen more than once but under ten times. The chain recombines TRBV28 with TRBJ1-1; possibly TRBD1 for D (5 bases). The CDR3 contains 14 residues. Germline loops: CDR1 MDHEN, CDR2 SYDVKM. Trimming pared 6 bases from V and 0 bases from J, leaving 11 bases between. The chain's CDR3 is CASSEQDLNTEAFF. CDR3 nucleotide sequence: TGTGCCAGCAGCGAACAGGACCTGAACACTGAAGCTTTCTTT.

In this sample, this clone turned up once. The chain has TRBV13 and TRBJ1-2, with D unclear. Trimming took off 2 bases at V and 8 bases at J, with 12 bases between the two ends. This CDR3 contains 13 residues. Germline V CDR1 and CDR2: PRHDT, FYEKMQ (reference sequence). CDR3 nucleotides: TGTGCCAGCAGCTTAACGGGAAAGGACGGCTACACCTTC. Translated: CASSLTGKDGYTF.

This chain joins TRBV6-1 and TRBJ1-1; D is undetermined. The CDR3 is 13 amino acids. In germline, CDR1 is MNHNS, CDR2 SASEGT. Trimming pared 5 bases from V and 1 base from J, leaving 8 bases between. CDR3 in DNA: TGTGCCAGCAGTCTGAGAGGGAACACTGAAGCTTTCTTT. Residues: CASSLRGNTEAFF.

The chain couples TRBV2 to TRBJ2-3, with D possibly TRBD2 on 6 matching bases. In germline, CDR1 is SNHLY, CDR2 FYNNEI. The CDR3 length is 17 residues. V was cut by 8 bases and J by 2 bases, with 23 bases left in between. In DNA form, the CDR3 reads TGTGCCAGCCTCGTAAAGGGTCCGGGACTCATCACAGATACGCAGTATTTT. Amino acids: CASLVKGPGLITDTQYF.

The CDR3, as DNA: TGTGCCAGTAGCCTTGTGGGGGGGAAGACCCAGTACTTC. Protein: CASSLVGGKTQYF. The chain links TRBV19 to TRBJ2-5; TRBD2 aligns across 7 bases. CDR3 size: 13 residues. CDR1 is LNHDA, CDR2 SQIVND, per germline (reference sequence). The ends lost 6 bases at V and 6 bases at J; junction bases unmatched: 7.

A word on this clone: This same CDR3 is encoded by further DNA sequences in the sample. The J gene is TRBJ1-1, the V gene TRBV7-9, with 8 bases fitting TRBD1. The V gene's germline CDR1 is SEHNR and CDR2 FQNEAQ (reference sequence). This CDR3 contains 14 residues. J gave up 4 bases and V 6 bases, and 7 bases lay outside the gene matches. Written as DNA, the CDR3 is TGTGCCAGCAGTCTCCGACAGGGGACCACTGAAGCTTTCTTT. It specifies CASSLRQGTTEAFF.

Here the CDR3 DNA reads TGTGCCAGTAGTATATCAGGGGGACAGTTGGGGATTAGCAATCAGCCCCAGCATTTT. This gives the protein CASSISGGQLGISNQPQHF. The rearrangement joins TRBV19 to TRBJ1-5; the match to TRBD1 covers 7 bases. The CDR3 totals 19 residues. The germline V gene encodes CDR1 LNHDA and CDR2 SQIVND (reference sequence). J lost 0 bases, V lost 2 bases, and 13 bases had no gene match.

The chain joins TRBV25-1 to TRBJ2-7; D is perhaps TRBD1 (6 bases). Germline V gives CDR1 MGHDK, CDR2 SYGVNS. The CDR3 is made up of 17 amino acids. Between the trimmed V and J ends, which lost 4 bases and 3 bases, there was a span of 22 bases. CDR3 nucleotides: TGTGCCAGCAGTGGCCGACAGGTCAGGGGTTCACTCTACGAGCAGTACTTC. It encodes CASSGRQVRGSLYEQYF.

The chain recombines TRBV5-1 with TRBJ1-2; possible D gene TRBD1, 6 bases. The V gene lost 5 bases and the J gene lost 0 bases, with 14 bases spanning the gap. The CDR3 is 15 residues long. Germline lookup yields CDR1 SGHRS and CDR2 YFSETQ. The CDR3 sequence is CASSPTGLPNYGYTF. CDR3 DNA sequence: TGCGCCAGCAGTCCAACAGGGCTTCCTAACTATGGCTACACCTTC.

The chain has TRBV5-1 and TRBJ1-4; a possible D gene is TRBD1 (5 bases). This CDR3 spans 14 amino acids. Germline V lookup: CDR1 SGHRS, CDR2 YFSETQ. V dropped 0 bases and J dropped 8 bases, with 11 bases sitting between them. The DNA of the CDR3 is TGCGCCAGCAGCTTGGAGGGGCGAAACGAAAAACTGTTTTTT. Translated, it gives CASSLEGRNEKLFF.

The gene calls are TRBV6-6 and TRBJ2-3; the match to TRBD2 covers 7 bases. This CDR3 has 15 residues. CDR1 and CDR2 from the germline V gene are MNHNY and SVGAGI (reference sequence). V lost 6 bases to trimming and J lost 2 bases; unmatched junction nucleotides: 8. CDR3 loop: CASRKSGGPTDTQYF. The DNA of the CDR3 is TGTGCCAGCAGAAAATCGGGGGGTCCCACAGATACGCAGTATTTT.

The genes are TRBV6-5 and TRBJ1-1, with TRBD1 identical over 7 bases. Germline CDR1 MNHEY, CDR2 SVGAGI. J was trimmed by 0 bases and V by 6 bases; bases with no gene match: 4. This CDR3 is 14 amino acids long. The CDR3: CASRSGQLNTEAFF. In DNA form, the CDR3 reads TGTGCCAGCAGATCGGGACAGTTGAACACTGAAGCTTTCTTT.

The chain is built from TRBV7-3 and TRBJ2-5; TRBD2 agrees at 11 bases. With 5 bases clipped from V and 5 bases from J, the junction kept 10 bases outside the gene matches. Germline V gene data show CDR1 as SGHTA and CDR2 as FQGTGA. The CDR3 has 16 amino acids. Here the CDR3 reads CASSHLAGGPPETQYF. In nucleotides, the CDR3 is TGTGCCAGCAGCCATCTAGCGGGGGGCCCCCCCGAGACCCAGTACTTC.

The chain joins TRBV14 to TRBJ1-2, with no clear D. V lost 0 bases and J lost 6, with 14 bases in between. CDR3 size: 15 residues. CDR1 is SGHDN and CDR2 is FVKESK in the germline V gene. CDR3 loop: CASSQEFGPTDGYTF. The CDR3 nucleotides read TGTGCCAGCAGCCAAGAGTTTGGGCCCACTGATGGCTACACCTTC.

The V and J genes are TRBV6-5 and TRBJ1-5; unclear D gene. Trimming stripped 6 bases from V and 4 bases from J, with 10 bases between. The germline gives CDR1 MNHEY, CDR2 SVGAGI. The CDR3 runs 13 residues. CDR3 nucleotides: TGTGCCAGCAGAAGAGGTGGAAATCAGCCCCAGCATTTT. It translates to CASRRGGNQPQHF.

The chain uses TRBV12-5 and TRBJ2-5, with TRBD2 identical over 7 bases. Germline-derived CDR1 and CDR2 are LGHNT and FRNRAP. This CDR3 is built from 15 residues. V dropped 0 bases and J dropped 7; count of bases not matched to a gene: 8. As DNA, the CDR3 is TGTGCTAGTGGTTTGGTACTCAACAGCGGGGTGACCCAGTACTTC. Translating gives CASGLVLNSGVTQYF. The variable domain in full, completed from reference TRBV12-5 and TRBJ2-5, reads DARVTQTPRHKVTEMGQEVTMRCQPILGHNTVFWYRQTMMQGLELLAYFRNRAPLDDSGMPKDRFSAEMPDATLATLKIQPSEPRDSAVYFCASGLVLNSGVTQYFGPGTRLLVL.

The chain carries TRBV5-1 and TRBJ2-2; the D gene is possibly TRBD2 (6 bases). The ends were cut back, 2 bases at V and 7 bases at J, with 12 bases in the middle. CDR3 length equals 14 residues. Looked up from germline, CDR1 is SGHRS and CDR2 is YFSETQ. The chain's CDR3 is CASSFGLSGGELFF. CDR3 DNA: TGCGCCAGCAGCTTCGGACTTAGCGGCGGGGAGCTGTTTTTT.

This chain joins TRBV9 and TRBJ2-2; 11 bases align to TRBD2. Unmatched junction bases numbered 4, after V lost 0 bases and J lost 6 bases. The CDR3 spans 16 residues. The germline CDR1 and CDR2 sequences are SGDLS and YYNGEE. The CDR3 is CASSVESSGGSGELFF. The CDR3 coding sequence is TGTGCCAGCAGCGTAGAGTCTAGCGGGGGGTCCGGGGAGCTGTTTTTT.